The 27 T cell receptor beta chains below all came from one sample that was sequenced in a study of early T cells in non-severe SARS-CoV-2 infection (dated by TCRdb to the early 2020s). The library was generated by 5' RACE. Instrument on record: NextSeq 500. Using fastp at Q25 and MiXCR, TCRdb reprocessed the public reads and kept productive beta chains. Rows with one shared CDR3 protein collapse into an entry with the most common genes and DNA. In this sample the table shows about 86,000 distinct CDR3 sequences, roughly 14% of which occur a single time. The ten largest account for roughly 7.2% of the sample. Sequenced: whole blood. The receptors here all came from an adult who was a healthcare worker with PCR-confirmed SARS-CoV-2 infection or an uninfected control (not recorded which).

The rearrangement uses TRBV7-6 and TRBJ2-1; D remains ambiguous. The CDR3 has 15 residues. The germline V gene encodes CDR1 SGHVS and CDR2 FNYEAQ. V shed 4 bases and J shed 2 bases, with 12 bases lying between them. The chain's CDR3 is CASSSLYRAYNEQFF. The CDR3 nucleotides are TGTGCCAGCAGCTCCCTTTATCGGGCCTACAATGAGCAGTTCTTC.

Concerning this clonotype: A read error may produce the germline difference seen at one junction end. The J gene is TRBJ2-7, the V gene TRBV7-6; the D call may be TRBD1 or TRBD2 (5 bases each). Germline CDR1 reads SGHVS; CDR2 reads FNYEAQ. The CDR3 contains 15 residues. DNA for the CDR3: TGTACCAGCAGCGAGGGGCTAATGGGGATCTACGAGCAGTACTTC. This codes for CTSSEGLMGIYEQYF.

The V call is TRBV7-2, the J call TRBJ1-1; D gene uncertain. V dropped 5 bases and J dropped 5 bases, with 18 bases sitting between them. The CDR3 consists of 15 residues. In germline, CDR1 is SGHTA, CDR2 FQGNSA. This chain's CDR3 is CASSPQLFVGTEAFF. In DNA, the CDR3 is TGTGCCAGCAGCCCTCAGTTGTTTGTAGGGACTGAAGCTTTCTTT.

This clonotype turned up a few times. The gene calls are TRBV9 and TRBJ1-6, with 7 bases aligning to TRBD1. V lost 1 base to trimming and J lost 5 bases; unmatched junction nucleotides: 3. The CDR3 contains 15 residues. Germline V gives CDR1 SGDLS, CDR2 YYNGEE. The CDR3 reads CASSVKGADNSPLHF. The CDR3 coding sequence is TGTGCCAGCAGCGTAAAGGGGGCCGATAATTCACCCCTCCACTTT.

The J gene is TRBJ2-7, the V gene TRBV6-2 or TRBV6-3; D gene ambiguous. V dropped 4 bases and J dropped 6 bases, with 10 bases sitting between them. Germline V CDR1 and CDR2: MNHEY, SVGEGT. The CDR3 sequence is 12 residues long. CDR3 sequence reads: CASSFALGEQYF. DNA for the CDR3: TGTGCCAGCAGTTTCGCTTTGGGCGAGCAGTACTTC.

This clonotype is medium-sized by share. This chain uses TRBV28 with TRBJ1-2, with D perhaps matching TRBD1 (6 bases). The CDR3 has 14 residues. The ends were cut back, 8 bases at V and 5 bases at J, with 18 bases in the middle. The V gene's germline CDR1 is MDHEN and CDR2 SYDVKM. The CDR3 sequence: CASGRTVMNYGYTF. The CDR3 nucleotides are TGTGCCAGCGGCAGGACAGTGATGAATTATGGCTACACCTTC.

This clonotype appeared a few times. This sequence joins TRBV20-1 and TRBJ1-1; D is possibly TRBD1 (5 bases). This CDR3 contains 13 residues. CDR1 and CDR2 (germline): DFQATT, SNEGSKA (reference sequence). Trimming cost V 2 bases and J 7 bases, with 14 bases left between them. The CDR3 sequence: CSARYERGLEAFF. The CDR3, as DNA: TGCAGTGCTAGATATGAGCGGGGCCTTGAAGCTTTCTTT.

In its sample, this clonotype was seen a few times. This rearrangement joins TRBV10-3 to TRBJ1-5; unclear D gene. Germline loops: CDR1 ENHRY, CDR2 SYGVKD. Between the trimmed V and J ends, which lost 7 bases and 7 bases, there was a span of 14 bases. This CDR3 is built from 13 residues. The CDR3 loop reads CAIKGEAQQPQHF. The CDR3 nucleotides read TGTGCCATCAAAGGCGAGGCGCAGCAGCCCCAGCATTTT.

This clonotype came up a few times. The V call is TRBV11-1, the J call TRBJ1-1; possible D gene TRBD1, 5 bases. The germline gives CDR1 SGHAT, CDR2 FQDESV (reference sequence). The CDR3 covers 16 residues. V lost 4 bases and J 3 bases, leaving 18 bases between the germline ends. CDR3 sequence reads: CASSYWVSVGHTEAFF. The CDR3 DNA reads TGTGCCAGCAGCTACTGGGTGTCGGTGGGGCACACTGAAGCTTTCTTT.

At least ten counts were recorded for this clonotype. The chain combines TRBV14 with TRBJ2-5; D unresolved. The CDR3 is 12 amino acids. V was pared by 5 bases and J by 0 bases, with 4 bases between. Germline V lookup: CDR1 SGHDN, CDR2 FVKESK. The chain's CDR3 is CASSLYQETQYF. CDR3 nucleotides: TGTGCCAGCAGCTTATACCAAGAGACCCAGTACTTC. Drawing the rest from reference TRBV14 and TRBJ2-5, the complete variable domain is EAGVTQFPSHSVIEKGQTVTLRCDPISGHDNLYWYRRVMGKEIKFLLHFVKESKQDESGMPNNRFLAERTGGTYSTLKVQPAELEDSGVYFCASSLYQETQYFGPGTRLLVL.

The rearrangement joins TRBV2 to TRBJ2-7; D is ambiguous. The V end lost 6 bases, the J end lost 4 bases, and 4 bases lay between the germline ends. CDR3 size: 10 residues. Germline lookup yields CDR1 SNHLY and CDR2 FYNNEI. The CDR3, as DNA: TGTGCCAGCAGGGGGTACGAGCAGTACTTC. Residues: CASRGYEQYF.

The chain combines TRBV20-1 with TRBJ2-5, with TRBD2 as a possible D gene (5 bases). The CDR3 has 14 amino acids. The germline V gene has CDR1 DFQATT and CDR2 SNEGSKA (reference sequence). Trimming cost V 6 bases and J 1 base, with 15 bases left between them. DNA for the CDR3: TGCAGTGCCCCCTATAGGACTGCCCAAGAGACCCAGTACTTC. Translated: CSAPYRTAQETQYF.

This clonotype was detected many times. This sequence joins TRBV7-2 and TRBJ2-3; D call uncertain. CDR3 length equals 15 residues. The germline V gene encodes CDR1 SGHTA and CDR2 FQGNSA. The V end was cut by 4 bases, the J end by 0 bases, with 11 bases between. The CDR3 coding sequence is TGTGCCAGCAGCTCCCGTCCCGCTAGCACAGATACGCAGTATTTT. This codes for CASSSRPASTDTQYF.

DNA of the CDR3: TGTGCCAGCAGCCCAGACATAGTGCCACTTAGACAAGAGACCCAGTACTTC. It yields the protein CASSPDIVPLRQETQYF. The chain is built from TRBV11-2 and TRBJ2-5; D gene unclear. The CDR3 is 17 residues long. Germline V gene data show CDR1 as SGHAT and CDR2 as FQNNGV. V was cut by 5 bases and J by 2 bases, with 21 bases left in between. The full variable domain, completed using reference TRBV11-2 and TRBJ2-5, is EAGVAQSPRYKIIEKRQSVAFWCNPISGHATLYWYQQILGQGPKLLIQFQNNGVVDDSQLPKDRFSAERLKGVDSTLKIQPAKLEDSAVYLCASSPDIVPLRQETQYFGPGTRLLVL.

The V and J genes are TRBV10-2 and TRBJ2-7; no reliable D call. The V gene lost 1 base and the J gene lost 3 bases, with 13 bases spanning the gap. From germline, CDR1 is WSHSY and CDR2 SAAADI. This CDR3 spans 15 amino acids. In DNA form, the CDR3 reads TGCGCCAGCAGTGAGTTGACCCCTTTGTTCTACGAGCAGTACTTC. It codes for CASSELTPLFYEQYF.

The chain carries TRBV19 and TRBJ2-7, with 7 bases identical to TRBD2. This CDR3 is built from 14 residues. The germline CDR1 and CDR2 sequences are LNHDA and SQIVND (reference sequence). After removal of 5 bases from V and 2 bases from J, the junction contained 6 bases not matched to a gene. The CDR3 reads CASSGASGPYEQYF. The CDR3 nucleotides are TGTGCCAGTAGTGGGGCTAGCGGTCCCTACGAGCAGTACTTC.

This clonotype has only a few counts. The chain is built from TRBV19 and TRBJ2-7; TRBD2 aligns across 7 bases. The CDR3 has 13 residues. The germline gives CDR1 LNHDA, CDR2 SQIVND (reference sequence). Trimming cost V 7 bases and J 9 bases; bases outside gene matches: 12. The CDR3 DNA follows: TGTGCCAGTACCCCCCCGGGAGGATCAGTGCAGTACTTC. Protein product: CASTPPGGSVQYF.

Only a few counts were recorded for this clonotype. This sequence joins TRBV7-9 and TRBJ2-1; 7 positions match TRBD2. Germline CDR1 reads SEHNR; CDR2 reads FQNEAQ (reference sequence). V lost 1 base to trimming and J lost 8 bases; unmatched junction nucleotides: 11. The CDR3 is 16 residues long. This CDR3 is CASSLGLALGLDEQFF. The CDR3 region has the DNA TGTGCCAGCAGCTTAGGACTAGCCTTGGGTCTCGATGAGCAGTTCTTC.

V and J are TRBV5-5 and TRBJ2-3; no clear D gene. Between the trimmed V and J ends, which lost 0 bases and 5 bases, there was a span of 10 bases. Per the germline V gene, CDR1 is SGHKS and CDR2 is YYEKEE (reference sequence). CDR3 length: 14 residues. The CDR3, as DNA: TGTGCCAGCAGCTTGGAAAGGAGACAAGATACGCAGTATTTT. Protein: CASSLERRQDTQYF.

This chain joins TRBV7-2 and TRBJ1-1; D not certain. This CDR3 comprises 13 residues. Trimming shortened V by 5 bases and J by 1 base, and 8 bases separated the two germline ends. Germline V lookup: CDR1 SGHTA, CDR2 FQGNSA. The CDR3 spells CASSVTPNTEAFF. CDR3 bases: TGTGCCAGCAGCGTGACACCGAACACTGAAGCTTTCTTT.

Only a few counts were recorded for this clonotype. As DNA, the CDR3 is TGTGCCAGCAGTTTAACTGGGACTCAATGGGGGACCCAGTACTTC. This codes for CASSLTGTQWGTQYF. This chain uses TRBV12-3 or TRBV12-4 with TRBJ2-5; D may be TRBD2 (6 bases). There are 15 residues in the CDR3. Trimming shortened V by 2 bases and J by 7 bases, and 17 bases separated the two germline ends.

In this sample, this clonotype turned up a few times. The chain is built from TRBV20-1 and TRBJ2-7; 12 bases match TRBD2. CDR1 DFQATT and CDR2 SNEGSKA come from the germline V gene (reference sequence). This CDR3 spans 15 amino acids. Trimming at V came to 6 bases and at J to 4 bases, leaving 10 bases not matched to a gene. As DNA, the CDR3 is TGCAGTGCCAAGACCCTAGCGGGGGGGCGTTACGAGCAGTACTTC. As protein: CSAKTLAGGRYEQYF.

The table lists this clonotype with many counts. The V and J genes are TRBV7-6 and TRBJ2-1; a weak D match, TRBD2 (6 bases). Trimming stripped 0 bases from V and 5 bases from J, with 14 bases between. Germline V gene lookup returns CDR1 SGHVS and CDR2 FNYEAQ. This CDR3 comprises 16 residues. CDR3 coding DNA: TGTGCCAGCAGCTTAGCCACTAGCCGAGAAAACAATGAGCAGTTCTTC. Translated, it gives CASSLATSRENNEQFF.

This clonotype occurred a few times. The chain has TRBV12-3 or TRBV12-4 and TRBJ2-2; D unresolved. This CDR3 has 14 residues. The V and J ends lost 3 bases and 3 bases respectively, with 8 bases between them. CDR3: CASSFGIYTGELFF. DNA for the CDR3: TGTGCCAGCAGTTTTGGCATTTACACCGGGGAGCTGTTTTTT.

The chain employs TRBV12-3 or TRBV12-4 and TRBJ2-1, with 7 bases that match TRBD2. The CDR3 has 16 residues. The trim removed 3 bases at V and 15 bases at J, leaving 20 bases unmatched. CDR3 loop: CASSLASGTFSRNPFF. The CDR3 DNA is TGTGCCAGCAGTTTGGCGAGCGGGACCTTCTCCCGCAATCCGTTCTTC.

The rearrangement joins TRBV4-1 to TRBJ2-7; possibly TRBD2 for D (5 bases). V was clipped by 1 base and J by 4 bases, with 17 bases between them. The CDR3 is 16 residues long. Germline V gene data show CDR1 as MGHRA and CDR2 as YSYEKL. CDR3 sequence (DNA): TGCGCCAGCAGCCAAGGCATGGGTCAGGAGGCATACGAGCAGTACTTC. This gives the protein CASSQGMGQEAYEQYF.

The V gene is TRBV5-6, the J gene TRBJ1-5; D call uncertain. The CDR3 loop spans 20 amino acids. Deletions cut 0 bases from V and 4 bases from J, with 26 bases between. Per the germline V gene, CDR1 is SGHDT and CDR2 is YYEEEE. Written as DNA, the CDR3 is TGTGCCAGCAGCTTGGTCGGGAGTGGCCAGGCCGCCACCGGGAATCAGCCCCAGCATTTT. This translates into CASSLVGSGQAATGNQPQHF.